The 17 T cell receptor beta chains below were found in one sample sequenced in a study of control samples from healthy donors and cancer patients. Profiling relied on immunoSEQ multiplex PCR, and the TCRdb table lists in-frame clones only, not all of them. Of roughly 370,000 clones listed, approximately 90% are singletons. Material for sequencing was PBMCs. The receptors were gathered from a middle-aged man with head and neck cancer.

The genes are TRBV5-1 and TRBJ2-5, with D hard to call. Germline assignment: CDR1 SGHRS and CDR2 YFSETQ. There are 14 residues in the CDR3. V gave up 0 bases and J gave up 1 base, with 7 bases separating them. CDR3 loop: CASSLVPGQETQYF. The CDR3 DNA reads as TGCGCCAGCAGCTTGGTGCCAGGCCAAGAGACCCAGTACTTC.

Note on this clone: At the DNA level, this CDR3 is encoded by other sequences in the same sample as well. The chain links TRBV11-3 to TRBJ2-1; D tentatively fits TRBD1 or TRBD2 (5 bases each). The germline V and J ends were trimmed by 5 bases and 5 bases, with 10 bases remaining between them. This CDR3 has 13 residues. CDR1 is SGHNT and CDR2 is YENEEA in the germline V gene. Here the CDR3 DNA reads TGTGCCAGCAGCCTGGGACCAAACAATGAGCAGTTCTTC. The encoded protein is CASSLGPNNEQFF.

The chain carries TRBV9 and TRBJ2-7; weak D call: TRBD2 (6 bases). The CDR3 is 13 amino acids. The ends were cut back, 4 bases at V and 5 bases at J, with 13 bases in the middle. CDR1 and CDR2 from the germline V gene are SGDLS and YYNGEE. The CDR3 bases are TGTGCCAGCAGCTCCCAAGGGGAGGACGAGCAGTACTTC. This encodes CASSSQGEDEQYF.

The V gene is TRBV3-1 (or the pseudogene TRBV3-2), the J gene TRBJ1-2, with D unresolved. This CDR3 has 13 amino acids. Trimming shortened V by 0 bases and J by 8 bases, and 10 bases separated the two germline ends. Germline assignment: CDR1 LGHDT and CDR2 YNNKEL (reference sequence). The CDR3 region is CASSQEGVGGYTF. CDR3 DNA: TGTGCCAGCAGCCAAGAGGGTGTTGGGGGCTACACCTTC.

This chain connects TRBV28 to TRBJ1-6, with D possibly being TRBD1 (6 bases). The CDR3 runs to 18 residues. CDR1 is MDHEN, CDR2 SYDVKM, per germline. Trimming shortened V by 4 bases and J by 0 bases, and 16 bases separated the two germline ends. CDR3 in amino acids: CASSSADRTRSYNSPLHF. DNA of the CDR3: TGTGCCAGCAGTTCAGCCGACAGGACCCGCTCCTATAATTCACCCCTCCACTTT.

The chain links TRBV5-4 to TRBJ2-7, with D perhaps assigned TRBD1 or TRBD2 (5 bases each). In germline, CDR1 is SGHNT, CDR2 YYREEE (reference sequence). Trimming pared 0 bases from V and 6 bases from J, leaving 10 bases between. CDR3 size: 13 residues. Here the CDR3 DNA reads TGTGCCAGCAGCTTGGTGGGACCAGGCGAGCAGTACTTC. This sequence encodes CASSLVGPGEQYF.

The chain combines TRBV7-9 with TRBJ1-1; D not certain. This CDR3 comprises 11 residues. V shed 1 base and J shed 3 bases, with 0 bases lying between them. Germline V gene lookup returns CDR1 SEHNR and CDR2 FQNEAQ (reference sequence). The CDR3 nucleotides read TGTGCCAGCAGCTTAGACACTGAAGCTTTCTTT. The encoded protein is CASSLDTEAFF.

V is TRBV19 and J is TRBJ1-1; the D is unclear. Trimming removed 3 bases from V and 4 bases from J, with 12 bases in between. The CDR3 is 14 residues long. Germline CDR1 reads LNHDA; CDR2 reads SQIVND (reference sequence). The CDR3 reads CASSIRAEGTEAFF. The CDR3 DNA follows: TGTGCCAGTAGTATCCGGGCTGAGGGCACTGAAGCTTTCTTT. Combining the CDR3 with reference TRBV19 and TRBJ1-1 gives the whole variable domain DGGITQSPKYLFRKEGQNVTLSCEQNLNHDAMYWYRQDPGQGLRLIYYSQIVNDFQKGDIAEGYSVSREKKESFPLTVTSAQKNPTAFYLCASSIRAEGTEAFFGQGTRLTVV.

The CDR3 nucleotides read TGCGCCAGCAGCTCTACCAGTGGGGCAGTGGGCTCCTACGAGCAGTACTTC. This gives the protein CASSSTSGAVGSYEQYF. This rearrangement joins TRBV5-1 to TRBJ2-7; TRBD1 might be the D (5 bases). Germline CDR1 is SGHRS and CDR2 is YFSETQ. V shed 3 bases and J shed 0 bases, with 19 bases lying between them. The CDR3 has 17 amino acids.

The chain recombines TRBV19 with TRBJ1-1; D unresolved. The CDR3 is 14 amino acids. Trimming took 0 bases from V and 3 from J, leaving 8 bases between them. Germline assignment: CDR1 LNHDA and CDR2 SQIVND (reference sequence). The CDR3: CASSIDSEYTEAFF. CDR3 nucleotide sequence: TGTGCCAGTAGTATAGATTCCGAATACACTGAAGCTTTCTTT.

V usage is TRBV10-3 and J usage is TRBJ2-1, with 12 positions matching TRBD2. The CDR3 runs 16 residues. Unmatched junction bases numbered 7, after V lost 2 bases and J lost 8 bases. The germline gives CDR1 ENHRY, CDR2 SYGVKD. CDR3 region: CAISEPGLAGRDEQFF. The CDR3 coding sequence is TGTGCCATCAGTGAGCCTGGACTAGCGGGAAGGGATGAGCAGTTCTTC.

This chain joins TRBV28 and TRBJ1-5; 11 bases line up with TRBD1. Germline V gene lookup returns CDR1 MDHEN and CDR2 SYDVKM. J was trimmed by 5 bases and V by 5 bases; bases with no gene match: 11. The CDR3 is 17 residues long. The CDR3 sequence: CASSTPFGTGGYQPQHF. CDR3 sequence (DNA): TGTGCCAGCAGTACCCCCTTTGGGACAGGGGGGTATCAGCCCCAGCATTTT.

The gene calls are TRBV10-3 and TRBJ1-2; D is possibly TRBD1 (6 bases). Germline V gene sequence: CDR1 ENHRY, CDR2 SYGVKD. The CDR3 runs to 15 residues. V dropped 6 bases and J dropped 0 bases, with 14 bases sitting between them. The CDR3 here is CAISAQGQANYGYTF. As DNA, the CDR3 is TGTGCCATCAGCGCCCAGGGACAAGCTAACTATGGCTACACCTTC.

J is TRBJ2-7 and V is TRBV27; a weak D match, TRBD1 (6 bases). The germline V gene has CDR1 MNHEY and CDR2 SMNVEV (reference sequence). The CDR3 length is 15 residues. Deletions cut 3 bases from V and 5 bases from J, with 17 bases between. The CDR3 nucleotides read TGTGCCAGCAGTTTGTCTCGAGGGGGATTGGACGAGCAGTACTTC. Translating it yields CASSLSRGGLDEQYF.

As regards this clone: With a much larger clone just one base away, this may be a read error. The sample holds other DNA sequences that translate to the same CDR3. The CDR3 DNA sequence: TGTGCCAGCAGTGAGGGGGGGAACACTGAAGCTTTCTTT. It translates to CASSEGGNTEAFF. V is TRBV9 and J is TRBJ1-1; tentative D call: TRBD1 (6 bases). The V gene lost 5 bases and the J gene lost 1 base, with 9 bases spanning the gap. CDR1 SGDLS and CDR2 YYNGEE come from the germline V gene. The CDR3 totals 13 residues.

The rearrangement uses TRBV19 and TRBJ2-2; 10 bases map to TRBD1. This CDR3 contains 16 residues. From germline, CDR1 is LNHDA and CDR2 SQIVND (reference sequence). V shed 9 bases and J 0 bases; nucleotides not matched to a gene: 7. CDR3: CASFSGTGANTGELFF. The CDR3 region has the DNA TGTGCCAGCTTCTCCGGGACAGGGGCGAACACCGGGGAGCTGTTTTTT.

This rearrangement joins TRBV27 to TRBJ1-6; D unclear. The CDR3 totals 15 residues. V gave up 9 bases and J gave up 5 bases, with 17 bases separating them. Per germline, CDR1 MNHEY and CDR2 SMNVEV (reference sequence). CDR3 loop: CASARQIQNNSPLHF. The DNA of the CDR3 is TGTGCCAGTGCTCGGCAGATCCAAAATAATTCACCCCTCCACTTT.